This T cell receptor (beta chain) appears in the sequencing data of a study of blood T cell repertoires in COVID-19. Methods used by the authors: It was from reference gene primer amplification that nucleated cell counts were estimated. The method was immunoSEQ multiplex PCR; TCRdb's version includes in-frame clones alone and lacks a portion of them. That table furnishes V, J and clone size, whereas the DNA furnished D and trimming. The data hold approximately 220,000 clones, with roughly 84% observed a single time. Per germline, CDR1 SGHRS and CDR2 YFSETQ. Deletions cut 4 bases from V and 0 bases from J, with 10 bases between. The CDR3 extends over 14 amino acids.

The sequence came from a woman in her fifties or sixties who had recovered from COVID-19. Sequences were obtained from peripheral blood. The chain links TRBV5-1 to TRBJ1-2, with unresolved D. The chain's CDR3 is CASSRELTNYGYTF. CDR3 bases: TGCGCCAGCAGCCGGGAGCTTACTAACTATGGCTACACCTTC.